The following is a T cell receptor (beta chain) sequence with its context. Its cognate antigen is unknown. From germline, CDR1 is SGHNT and CDR2 YYREEE (reference sequence). Trimming pared 4 bases from V and 5 bases from J, leaving 13 bases between. This CDR3 has 13 amino acids. This record comes from a study of STAT5B mutations in CD4+ large granular lymphocyte leukemia. Overall study: Among healthy controls, a particular HLA allele went with more CDR3 'QG' motifs. Broader study findings: CD4-sorted patient repertoires seemed more clonal than healthy CD4+ repertoires. Compared with healthy controls (2/35), patient top clones favored TRBV06 (8/27).

The table came from immunoSEQ multiplex PCR; TCRdb's copy has only in-frame clones and leaves some out. The table lists 20,000 to 25,000 clones, about two thirds of them singletons, with less than 0.85% in the top ten. The sample comprised CD4+ T cells from blood buffy coats. The chain employs TRBV5-4 and TRBJ2-7, with a tentative D call TRBD1 (6 bases). This clonotype was obtained from a human donor in good health. The chain's CDR3 is CASSVSTGHEQYF. The DNA for the CDR3 is TGTGCCAGCAGCGTTTCTACAGGGCACGAGCAGTACTTC.